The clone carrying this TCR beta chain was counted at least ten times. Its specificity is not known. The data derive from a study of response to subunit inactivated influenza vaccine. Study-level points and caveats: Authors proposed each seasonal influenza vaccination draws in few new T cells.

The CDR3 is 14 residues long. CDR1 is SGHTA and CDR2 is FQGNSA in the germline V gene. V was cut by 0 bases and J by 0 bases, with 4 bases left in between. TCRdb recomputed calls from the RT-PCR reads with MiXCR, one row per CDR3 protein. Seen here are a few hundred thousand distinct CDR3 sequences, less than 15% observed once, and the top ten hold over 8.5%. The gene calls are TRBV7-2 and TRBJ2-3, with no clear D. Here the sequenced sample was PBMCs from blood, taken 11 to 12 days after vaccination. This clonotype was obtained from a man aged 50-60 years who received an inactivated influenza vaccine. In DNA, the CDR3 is TGTGCCAGCAGCTTAGCTAGCAGCACAGATACGCAGTATTTT. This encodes CASSLASSTDTQYF. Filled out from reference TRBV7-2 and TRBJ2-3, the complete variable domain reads GAGVSQSPSNKVTEKGKDVELRCDPISGHTALYWYRQSLGQGLEFLIYFQGNSAPDKSGLPSDRFSAERTGGSVSTLTIQRTQQEDSAVYLCASSLASSTDTQYFGPGTRLTVL.